The entry below describes one T cell receptor (beta chain). This sample was taken from a study of blood T cell repertoires in COVID-19. On the study more broadly: The study drew acute and convalescent COVID-19 samples from the United States, Italy and Spain. Nucleic acid was either cDNA or gDNA, and it came from T cells, B-cell-depleted T cells, or PBMCs.

Per the original data handling: It was from reference gene primer amplification that nucleated cell counts were estimated. Data came from immunoSEQ multiplex PCR; TCRdb stores just in-frame clones and leaves some out. That table gives V, J and clone size, and the DNA gave D and trimming. Of some 100,000 clones in the sample, nearly 90% were seen once. The V and J ends lost 8 bases and 3 bases respectively, with 10 bases between them. The CDR3 totals 12 residues. Germline V gene lookup returns CDR1 LNHDA and CDR2 SQIVND (reference sequence). The chain has TRBV19 and TRBJ1-2; unclear D gene. This clonotype originated in a woman aged 55-69 years with acute or convalescent COVID-19. The sample comprised peripheral blood. This CDR3 is CASGYGYYGYTF. The CDR3 DNA follows: TGTGCCAGTGGTTACGGGTACTATGGCTACACCTTC. Filled out from reference TRBV19 and TRBJ1-2, the complete variable domain reads DGGITQSPKYLFRKEGQNVTLSCEQNLNHDAMYWYRQDPGQGLRLIYYSQIVNDFQKGDIAEGYSVSREKKESFPLTVTSAQKNPTAFYLCASGYGYYGYTFGSGTRLTVV.